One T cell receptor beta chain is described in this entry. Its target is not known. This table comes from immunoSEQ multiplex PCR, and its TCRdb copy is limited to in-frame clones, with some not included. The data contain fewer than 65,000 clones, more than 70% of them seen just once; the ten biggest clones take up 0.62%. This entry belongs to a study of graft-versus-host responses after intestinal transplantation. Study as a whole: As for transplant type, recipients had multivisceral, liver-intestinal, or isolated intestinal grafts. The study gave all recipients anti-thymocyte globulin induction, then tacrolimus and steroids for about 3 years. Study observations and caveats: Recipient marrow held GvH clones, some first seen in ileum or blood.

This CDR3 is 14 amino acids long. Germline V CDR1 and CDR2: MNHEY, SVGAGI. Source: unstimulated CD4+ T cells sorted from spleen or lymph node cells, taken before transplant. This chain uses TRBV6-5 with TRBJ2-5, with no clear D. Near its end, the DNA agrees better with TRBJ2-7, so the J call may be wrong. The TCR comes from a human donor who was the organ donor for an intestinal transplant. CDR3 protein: CASSYSVWAYEQYF. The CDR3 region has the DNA TGTGCCAGCAGTTACTCGGTCTGGGCCTACGAGCAGTACTTC.